The 21 T cell receptor beta chains below were found in one sample sequenced in a study of control samples from healthy donors and cancer patients. Repertoires were generated with immunoSEQ multiplex PCR, while TCRdb's copy carries only in-frame clones and drops some. This sample carries roughly 47,000 clones, roughly 86% of them seen once, and the ten largest clones take 9.5% to 13%. Sequenced material: PBMCs. The receptors stem from a woman aged 60 to 75 with lung cancer.

The chain employs TRBV18 and TRBJ2-2; weak D call: TRBD2 (6 bases). Germline assignment: CDR1 KGHSH and CDR2 LQKENI. Trimming stripped 5 bases from V and 4 bases from J, with 14 bases between. The CDR3 is 15 amino acids. The CDR3 region is CASSSGPFSTGELFF. DNA of the CDR3: TGTGCCAGCTCAAGCGGGCCGTTTTCCACCGGGGAGCTGTTTTTT. Together with reference TRBV18 and TRBJ2-2, the CDR3 gives the full variable domain: NAGVMQNPRHLVRRRGQEARLRCSPMKGHSHVYWYRQLPEEGLKFMVYLQKENIIDESGMPKERFSAEFPKEGPSILRIQQVVRGDSAAYFCASSSGPFSTGELFFGEGSRLTVL.

There are a few counts of this clone. The chain combines TRBV6-2 or TRBV6-3 with TRBJ1-4; 9 nucleotides line up with TRBD1. The CDR3 length is 15 residues. V was pared by 2 bases and J by 4 bases, with 2 bases of the junction left unmatched. Germline CDR1 reads MNHEY; CDR2 reads SVGEGT. This CDR3 is CASSYPGQGNEKLFF. As DNA, the CDR3 is TGTGCCAGCAGTTACCCGGGACAGGGTAATGAAAAACTGTTTTTT.

This rearrangement joins TRBV4-3 to TRBJ2-2, with TRBD1 matching 8 bases. Unmatched junction bases numbered 3, after V lost 1 base and J lost 5 bases. Per germline, CDR1 LGHNA and CDR2 YSLEER. The CDR3 runs to 15 residues. CDR3 nucleotides: TGCGCCAGCAGCCAAGCAACAGGGGGAACCGGGGAGCTGTTTTTT. Protein: CASSQATGGTGELFF.

The CDR3 coding sequence is TGTGCCAGCAGCCAACTGAGAGGCGGGAGGGCCGGTGAGGATGAGCAGTTCTTC. Its protein product is CASSQLRGGRAGEDEQFF. The genes are TRBV4-2 and TRBJ2-1; 9 nucleotides line up with TRBD2. The germline V gene has CDR1 LGHNA and CDR2 YNFKEQ. The trim removed 2 bases at V and 8 bases at J, leaving 16 bases unmatched. This CDR3 comprises 18 residues.

This chain joins TRBV6-5 and TRBJ2-1, with a possible D match to TRBD2 (5 bases). Germline-derived CDR1 and CDR2 are MNHEY and SVGAGI. The length of the CDR3 is 13 residues. V was shortened by 6 bases and J by 7 bases, with 13 bases between the two germline ends. CDR3 bases: TGTGCCAGCAGCGAGGACTGGGAAAATGAGCAGTTCTTC. Protein: CASSEDWENEQFF.

This clone was seen a few times. This chain uses TRBV12-3 or TRBV12-4 with TRBJ1-1; unclear D gene. The CDR3 sequence is 11 residues long. The ends were cut back, 0 bases at V and 8 bases at J, with 4 bases in the middle. The CDR3 is CASSLAEEAFF. CDR3 nucleotide sequence: TGTGCCAGCAGTTTAGCGGAGGAAGCTTTCTTT.

The chain carries TRBV2 and TRBJ2-7; no definite D call. Germline CDR1 and CDR2: SNHLY and FYNNEI. The ends were cut back, 6 bases at V and 4 bases at J, with 7 bases in the middle. The CDR3 contains 11 residues. CDR3 bases: TGTGCCAGCAGAGTAGGTTACGAGCAGTACTTC. Its translation: CASRVGYEQYF.

The chain recombines TRBV18 with TRBJ2-5; perhaps TRBD1 as D (6 bases). Germline V gives CDR1 KGHSH, CDR2 LQKENI. V was trimmed by 3 bases and J by 5 bases, leaving 10 bases between them. The CDR3 is 13 residues long. CDR3: CASSPTGSETQYF. Written as DNA, the CDR3 is TGTGCCAGCTCACCCACAGGGAGTGAGACCCAGTACTTC. The variable domain in full, with the rest retrieved from reference TRBV18 and TRBJ2-5, is NAGVMQNPRHLVRRRGQEARLRCSPMKGHSHVYWYRQLPEEGLKFMVYLQKENIIDESGMPKERFSAEFPKEGPSILRIQQVVRGDSAAYFCASSPTGSETQYFGPGTRLLVL.

The rearrangement uses TRBV5-6 and TRBJ1-2; 7 bases line up with TRBD1. The CDR3 is made up of 15 amino acids. Germline V gene sequence: CDR1 SGHDT, CDR2 YYEEEE. V trimming: 0 bases; J trimming: 7 bases; junction bases outside the gene matches: 9. The DNA for the CDR3 is TGTGCCAGCAGCTTGGATTCGTGGAGGGGGCCTGGCTACACCTTC. This translates into CASSLDSWRGPGYTF. The full variable domain, completed using reference TRBV5-6 and TRBJ1-2, is DAGVTQSPTHLIKTRGQQVTLRCSPKSGHDTVSWYQQALGQGPQFIFQYYEEEERQRGNFPDRFSGHQFPNYSSELNVNALLLGDSALYLCASSLDSWRGPGYTFGSGTRLTVV.

The chain couples TRBV18 to TRBJ2-3; 7 nucleotides align to TRBD2. Germline CDR1 and CDR2: KGHSH and LQKENI. J gave up 4 bases and V 0 bases, and 4 bases lay outside the gene matches. This CDR3 is 15 amino acids long. The DNA of the CDR3 is TGTGCCAGCTCACCACCGGCGGGAGATTCAGATACGCAGTATTTT. As protein: CASSPPAGDSDTQYF.

V is TRBV19 and J is TRBJ2-7; the match to TRBD1 covers 9 bases. The CDR3 covers 16 residues. V shed 3 bases and J 6 bases; nucleotides not matched to a gene: 12. Germline CDR1 is LNHDA and CDR2 is SQIVND (reference sequence). CDR3 residues: CASSIPTGQGAPEQYF. The CDR3 DNA reads as TGTGCCAGTAGTATCCCCACGGGACAGGGAGCTCCCGAGCAGTACTTC.

Only one count was recorded for this clone. The chain carries TRBV4-1 and TRBJ2-1, with D possibly being TRBD2 (5 bases). Trimming stripped 0 bases from V and 4 bases from J, with 13 bases between. Germline V gene sequence: CDR1 MGHRA, CDR2 YSYEKL. This CDR3 region has 16 residues. The CDR3 bases are TGCGCCAGCAGCCAAGATATCGACGGGGAATACAATGAGCAGTTCTTC. This translates into CASSQDIDGEYNEQFF.

This clone has more than one count but fewer than ten. The CDR3 region is CASSIGAGTYEQYF. In DNA, the CDR3 is TGTGCCAGCTCCATCGGCGCCGGGACCTACGAGCAGTACTTC. J is TRBJ2-7 and V is TRBV6-6, with TRBD2 as a possible D gene (5 bases). The CDR3 has 14 residues. Germline CDR1 MNHNY, CDR2 SVGAGI (reference sequence). V dropped 8 bases and J dropped 2 bases, with 16 bases sitting between them.

A remark on this clone: The germline gene is not matched at one end of the junction; a read error may be the cause. The genes are TRBV4-1 and TRBJ1-6; 7 positions match TRBD1. Per germline, CDR1 MGHRA and CDR2 YSYEKL. This CDR3 is built from 16 residues. The CDR3 protein is CASSQVETGYSSPLHF. CDR3 sequence (DNA): TGCGCCAGCAGCCAAGTTGAGACAGGGTATAGTTCACCCCTCCACTTT.

The chain joins TRBV5-5 to TRBJ1-4, with a possible D match to TRBD1 (5 bases). V dropped 5 bases and J dropped 8 bases, with 22 bases sitting between them. Germline V CDR1 and CDR2: SGHKS, YYEKEE (reference sequence). CDR3 length equals 16 residues. The CDR3 DNA follows: TGTGCCAGCAGACCGTATTTTGGGGCCTCGGGGGAAAAACTGTTTTTT. Protein: CASRPYFGASGEKLFF.

The gene calls are TRBV11-3 and TRBJ2-2; D is ambiguous. V lost 5 bases and J lost 4, with 8 bases in between. Germline V gene sequence: CDR1 SGHNT, CDR2 YENEEA. The CDR3 sequence is 13 residues long. The CDR3 DNA sequence: TGTGCCAGCAGCGTCTCCGGCACCGGGGAGCTGTTTTTT. Residues: CASSVSGTGELFF. The full variable domain, its missing parts supplied by reference TRBV11-3 and TRBJ2-2, is EAGVVQSPRYKIIEKKQPVAFWCNPISGHNTLYWYLQNLGQGPELLIRYENEEAVDDSQLPKDRFSAERLKGVDSTLKIQPAELGDSAVYLCASSVSGTGELFFGEGSRLTVL.

V usage is TRBV12-3 or TRBV12-4 and J usage is TRBJ1-2; D is ambiguous. V was shortened by 5 bases and J by 4 bases, with 5 bases between the two germline ends. The CDR3 is made up of 11 amino acids. CDR3 DNA sequence: TGTGCCAGCAGTCGGGTCTATGGCTACACCTTC. This translates into CASSRVYGYTF.

The chain carries TRBV10-2 and TRBJ2-7; TRBD2 matches at 8 bases. With 4 bases clipped from V and 1 base from J, the junction kept 3 bases outside the gene matches. CDR3 length: 14 residues. The germline gives CDR1 WSHSY, CDR2 SAAADI. This CDR3 is CASSAQRESYEQYF. DNA of the CDR3: TGCGCCAGCAGTGCCCAGCGGGAGTCCTACGAGCAGTACTTC.

This sequence joins TRBV30 and TRBJ1-3; D is uncertain. CDR1 and CDR2 (germline): GTSNPN, SVGIG (reference sequence). The CDR3 has 13 amino acids. Trimming stripped 2 bases from V and 4 bases from J, with 9 bases between. The CDR3 DNA reads as TGTGCCTGGAGTCAGGCGAAAGGAAACACCATATATTTT. Protein: CAWSQAKGNTIYF. The full variable domain, with the rest looked up from reference TRBV30 and TRBJ1-3, is SQTIHQWPATLVQPVGSPLSLECTVEGTSNPNLYWYRQAAGRGLQLLFYSVGIGQISSEVPQNLSASRPQDRQFILSSKKLLLSDSGFYLCAWSQAKGNTIYFGEGSWLTVV.

The chain combines TRBV29-1 with TRBJ2-2, with unresolved D. The germline V gene has CDR1 SQVTM and CDR2 ANQGSEA. V was shortened by 7 bases and J by 6 bases, with 15 bases between the two germline ends. This CDR3 contains 13 residues. The CDR3 coding sequence is TGCAGCGCTACATCAAATTCAGCCGGGGAGCTGTTTTTT. Amino acids: CSATSNSAGELFF.

The rearrangement uses TRBV2 and TRBJ1-4; D is uncertain. There are 14 residues in the CDR3. From germline, CDR1 is SNHLY and CDR2 FYNNEI. V was pared by 4 bases and J by 4 bases, with 10 bases between. CDR3 nucleotide sequence: TGTGCCAGCAGTGTCGGGGTTTATAATGAAAAACTGTTTTTT. Amino acid sequence: CASSVGVYNEKLFF.